This T cell receptor (delta chain) was recorded in a study of gamma-delta T cells after stem cell transplantation (dated by TCRdb to 2015 to 2016). The receptor library was made with RT-PCR. The reads were generated on an Illumina MiSeq. TCRdb reprocessed the public reads with the caller CATT; rows with the same DNA were merged afterwards. For this sample the table gives over a thousand delta-chain clones, of which 8.5% to 10% were detected only once. The ten top clones hold over 40% of the sample. This clone was counted only a few times. Its antigen has not been determined. The TCRdb protein fails to match the DNA translation at residue 9; the protein reported here was translated from the DNA. The sample taken for sequencing was gamma-delta T cells. The sequence was collected from a human donor. It is not recorded whose cells these are; they may come from a transplant donor.

The nucleotides read TGTGCCTGTGACCTACTGGGGGATCTCGATAAACTCATCTTT. The translation is CACDLLGDLDKLIF. The rearranged chain carries TRDV2 and TRDJ1, and 10 junction bases match TRDD3. Sequences GEAIGNYY (CDR1) and EKD (CDR2) are obtained from the germline V gene. Inclusive of the bounding cysteine and phenylalanine, the CDR3 is 14 residues long. Solely the CDR3 DNA is kept, with 42 bases framed from the first base. Clipping removes 3 bases from V and 4 bases from J, with 4 as the unmatched junction base count.